This T cell receptor beta chain is drawn from a study of cytomegalovirus exposure and HLA in healthy donors (dated by TCRdb to about 2017). Background on the whole study: According to a later analysis, one platform produced both the 110 or so validation repertoires and the 700 or so repertoires of the first cohort. The study combined high-throughput TCR immunosequencing, statistical association of individual TCRs with disease status, and machine learning to predict cytomegalovirus infection status. The study aimed to test whether signatures of past pathogen exposure could be identified by cataloging public T cell receptors. In addition to the first cohort of around 670 subjects, a separate validation cohort of about 120 different subjects was used.

A note on this clone: Its cognate antigen has yet to be identified. Per-nucleotide qualities are absent, and no much larger clonotype sits a single base away.

Reading from cysteine to phenylalanine, the CDR3 counts 17 amino acids. Only the CDR3 DNA is retained, 51 bases long and in frame from the first base. V is clipped by 8 bases and J by 3 bases, and the sequence between their germline boundaries is 23 bases long. The germline V gene (reference sequence) sets CDR1 to SEHNR and CDR2 to FQNEAQ. Donors formed part of the validation cohort, which comprised about 120 subjects and was distinct from the first cohort of several hundred subjects. Libraries were prepared through the immunoSEQ multiplex PCR assay. The paper's data handling went like this. A statistical classification framework was built for diagnosing cytomegalovirus status from the catalog of TCR beta chain sequences. The table was pulled from immuneACCESS by TCRdb, which kept in-frame rearrangements only. Such tables lose some clones; where checked, under half of the loss comes from unresolved V genes, and the rest has no known cause. D and trimming come from the DNA, and the V and J calls and clone size come from that table. The sample table contains about 97,000 clones; only one count was recorded for roughly 94% of them. The ten top clones hold roughly 0.9% of the sample.

Beyond this particular receptor, the publication reports: While some public TCRs were present in many individuals, most TCR sequences turned up only very rarely across donors. In both the original and validation cohorts, the classifier was reported to diagnose cytomegalovirus status with high specificity and sensitivity. A total of roughly 160 TCR beta chains were listed by the study as associated with cytomegalovirus. A later analysis lacked HLA typing for the validation cohort, so it scored co-occurrence in that cohort across all 110 or so repertoires. In vitro tests confirmed that a few of the cytomegalovirus-associated TCR beta chains recognize cytomegalovirus antigens. The authors suggested that the approach could potentially be generalized to other disease states and immunological phenotypes. Of the cluster scores, about 94% were above 0 in a later analysis, which found that TCRs clustered in the first cohort also tended to co-occur in the approximately 130 validation repertoires.

The receptor was derived from a woman aged 18-29 years in good health and CMV-seronegative. Recombination linked TRBV7-9 to TRBJ1-3, with the D segment identity uncertain. Specimen: PBMCs. Read as DNA, the sequence is TGTGCCAGCCCCTATAGCGGGGTCAATACGGGTGGAAACACCATATATTTT. Its coded protein is CASPYSGVNTGGNTIYF.